This TCR beta chain is drawn from a study of persistence of HIV-infected CD4 T cells. Cells were stimulated with CMV-infected fibroblast lysates at 8 to 10 ug/mL. Sorted nonresponding memory CD4+ T cells were CD40L-negative, CD69-negative, CD45RO-high. The immunoSEQ assay was version 4, run in survey mode. Sequencing was performed with immunoSEQ multiplex PCR; in TCRdb, only in-frame clones are kept and a portion is missing. This repertoire shows more than 45,000 clones, around 80% found once; its top ten account for 3%. Remarks on this clone: No antigen is known for it. Other DNA sequences in this sample translate to the same CDR3.

This TCR was sampled from an adult man with HIV who was CMV-seropositive. The sequencing used CD4+ T cells sorted from PBMCs after approximately 19-hour stimulation, collected from a patient who received antiretroviral therapy.

The CDR3: CASSHPNTEAFF. The CDR3 DNA is TGTGCCAGCAGCCACCCCAACACTGAAGCTTTCTTT. This chain uses TRBV3-1 (or the pseudogene TRBV3-2) with TRBJ1-1, with D unresolved. CDR3 length: 12 residues. V shed 3 bases and J shed 2 bases, with 4 bases lying between them. Germline V CDR1 and CDR2: LGHDT, YNNKEL (reference sequence).